This T cell receptor (beta chain) was found in a study of CD8 T cells in Susac syndrome. From blood CD8+ and CD4+ T cells, the TCR beta chain was sequenced. The multiple sclerosis controls comprised treatment-naive patients whose relapsing-remitting disease was stable or active. General study results and limits: By the study's own acknowledgment, its TCR sequencing and HLA analysis included relatively few individuals.

Reverse transcription of about 0.5 to 1 ug RNA used random hexamers. By means of immunoSEQ multiplex PCR, TCR beta CDR3 spanning 54 Vbeta and 13 Jbeta underwent amplification. A single record per CDR3 protein comes from TCRdb applying MiXCR to the immunoSEQ multiplex PCR reads. The table has about 150,000 distinct CDR3 sequences, 93% seen once; the top ten hold roughly 0.1%. With regard to this clonotype: What it binds is unknown.

V shed 0 bases and J shed 7 bases, with 13 bases lying between them. The CDR3 covers 14 residues. CDR1 is SGHRS, CDR2 YFSETQ, per germline. The specimen was CD4+ T cells from PBMCs. This sequence originates from a human donor with multiple sclerosis. The V gene is TRBV5-1, the J gene TRBJ1-1, with no clear D. CDR3 nucleotides: TGCGCCAGCAGCTTGGAGACAAACGGTAATGAAGCTTTCTTT. Protein: CASSLETNGNEAFF.